The present T cell receptor (beta chain) was sequenced within a study of T-cell reconstitution after alpha-beta-depleted transplantation in children. General study findings and limits: It was reported that alpha-beta T cells came from several hundred expanded graft clones (about two months after transplant). When one year had passed after transplant, most T-cell counts and diversity came from newly produced T cells. High day-60 TCRbeta diversity in some patients came from surviving recipient T cells and thymic progenitors.

This clonotype has more than one count but fewer than ten. Its target is not known. Preparation of the TCRbeta library involved a method that used unique molecular identifiers. Each CDR3 protein is one row after TCRdb ran MiXCR on the PCR reads. Altogether 500,000 to 650,000 distinct CDR3 sequences are present, roughly 13% being singletons, with the ten largest covering approximately 2.1%. This CDR3 spans 18 amino acids. Trimming at V came to 4 bases and at J to 5 bases, leaving 9 bases not matched to a gene. The germline V gene encodes CDR1 MNHEY and CDR2 SMNVEV (reference sequence). Source: PBMCs, mostly from graft donor cells, taken 360 days after TCRalphabeta/CD19-depleted stem cell transplant. The chain employs TRBV27 and TRBJ2-1; 15 bases are shared with TRBD2. This clonotype originated in a male patient younger than 18 who had a stem cell transplant for acute myeloid leukemia, so the T cells may come from the graft donor. The CDR3 loop reads CASSSGLAGGPLHNEQFF. The CDR3 DNA is TGTGCCAGCAGTTCGGGACTAGCGGGAGGTCCTCTTCACAATGAGCAGTTCTTC.